The 30 T cell receptor beta chains below all came from one sample that was sequenced in a study of chemoradiotherapy in HPV16-positive cancers. Only in-frame clones appear in the TCRdb table, and some are missing; sequencing was by immunoSEQ multiplex PCR. The profile shows approximately 15,000 clones, 89% of them singletons. The input for sequencing was tumor tissue, taken from a patient who underwent chemoradiotherapy. Receptors originate from a human donor with HPV-associated anogenital cancer.

This rearrangement joins TRBV7-9 to TRBJ1-5, with 7 bases that match TRBD1. CDR1 and CDR2 (germline): SEHNR, FQNEAQ (reference sequence). With 4 bases clipped from V and 12 bases from J, the junction kept 6 bases outside the gene matches. The CDR3 totals 12 residues. CDR3 bases: TGTGCCAGCAGCTATACAGGGGAGGTCCAGCATTTT. It encodes CASSYTGEVQHF.

The chain carries TRBV19 and TRBJ2-1; D is unresolved. Trimming took 2 bases from V and 0 from J, leaving 14 bases between them. Germline CDR1 LNHDA, CDR2 SQIVND (reference sequence). This CDR3 has 17 residues. This chain's CDR3 is CASSITPSLSSYNEQFF. CDR3 nucleotides: TGTGCCAGTAGTATAACCCCCTCATTAAGCTCCTACAATGAGCAGTTCTTC.

This clone has just a few counts. For the CDR3, the DNA is TGTGCCAGCGGCAGGGGAGCCACTGAAGCTTTCTTT. It specifies CASGRGATEAFF. J is TRBJ1-1 and V is TRBV13, with D maybe TRBD1 (6 bases). This CDR3 has 12 residues. Trimming left V 8 bases short and J 4 bases short, with 11 bases between. Germline V gene sequence: CDR1 PRHDT, CDR2 FYEKMQ (reference sequence).

The V call is TRBV5-6, the J call TRBJ1-3; D remains ambiguous. The V end lost 4 bases, the J end lost 1 base, and 15 bases lay between the germline ends. This CDR3 spans 16 amino acids. The V gene's germline CDR1 is SGHDT and CDR2 YYEEEE. Here the CDR3 DNA reads TGTGCCAGCAGCCCCCGGGAGACGGCGTCTGGAAACACCATATATTTT. Protein product: CASSPRETASGNTIYF.

The rearrangement joins TRBV7-2 to TRBJ2-5; a weak D match, TRBD1 (6 bases). Germline CDR1 SGHTA, CDR2 FQGNSA. The CDR3 is 15 residues long. V dropped 1 base and J dropped 2 bases, with 11 bases sitting between them. Here the CDR3 DNA reads TGTGCCAGCAGCTTAGTTTGGACAGAACAAGAGACCCAGTACTTC. It is translated as CASSLVWTEQETQYF.

The chain recombines TRBV11-2 with TRBJ2-7, with TRBD1 as a possible D gene (6 bases). The CDR3 is 14 amino acids. CDR1 and CDR2 from the germline V gene are SGHAT and FQNNGV. V was pared by 6 bases and J by 2 bases, with 14 bases between. Here the CDR3 DNA reads TGTGCCAGCAGTTCCACGACAGGAACCTACGAGCAGTACTTC. Translated, it gives CASSSTTGTYEQYF.

This rearrangement joins TRBV11-3 to TRBJ1-4; possible D gene TRBD1, 6 bases. The CDR3 length is 14 residues. Germline CDR1 and CDR2: SGHNT and YENEEA. V was shortened by 3 bases and J by 7 bases, with 12 bases between the two germline ends. In DNA form, the CDR3 reads TGTGCCAGCAGCTTTGCAGGGGCGAGTGAAAAACTGTTTTTT. Protein sequence: CASSFAGASEKLFF.

The gene calls are TRBV18 and TRBJ1-1; a weak D match, TRBD1 (6 bases). CDR3 length: 16 amino acids. Germline assignment: CDR1 KGHSH and CDR2 LQKENI. V shed 3 bases and J shed 1 base, with 15 bases lying between them. The CDR3 nucleotides read TGTGCCAGCTCACCGTTGAACAGGGACAAGAACACTGAAGCTTTCTTT. Translated, it gives CASSPLNRDKNTEAFF.

The chain couples TRBV5-5 to TRBJ2-5; D remains unclear. The CDR3 has 14 residues. Germline V gives CDR1 SGHKS, CDR2 YYEKEE (reference sequence). Trimming removed 0 bases at V and 3 bases at J, with 9 bases between. The chain's CDR3 is CASSLEQLEETQYF. The CDR3 nucleotides are TGTGCCAGCAGCTTGGAACAGCTCGAAGAGACCCAGTACTTC.

The chain joins TRBV4-2 to TRBJ2-1, with 9 bases aligning to TRBD2. With 1 base clipped from V and 10 bases from J, the junction kept 8 bases outside the gene matches. The CDR3 consists of 15 residues. CDR1 is LGHNA, CDR2 YNFKEQ, per germline. DNA for the CDR3: TGTGCCAGCAGCCAAGCCGTGGCTAGCGGGATAGAGCAGTTCTTC. Protein product: CASSQAVASGIEQFF.

Only a few counts were recorded for this clone. This rearrangement joins TRBV5-1 to TRBJ2-1, with D perhaps TRBD2 (6 bases). Per germline, CDR1 SGHRS and CDR2 YFSETQ. The CDR3 extends over 16 amino acids. Between the trimmed V and J ends, which lost 0 bases and 3 bases, there was a span of 13 bases. The CDR3 DNA sequence: TGCGCCAGCAGCTTGGGAGTCCTAGCGAACTACAATGAGCAGTTCTTC. It codes for CASSLGVLANYNEQFF. Supplemented by reference TRBV5-1 and TRBJ2-1, the full variable domain reads KAGVTQTPRYLIKTRGQQVTLSCSPISGHRSVSWYQQTPGQGLQFLFEYFSETQRNKGNFPGRFSGRQFSNSRSEMNVSTLELGDSALYLCASSLGVLANYNEQFFGPGTRLTVL.

The CDR3 is CASSQPPGQGRGSYEQYF. The CDR3 nucleotides read TGTGCCAGCAGCCAACCCCCGGGACAGGGTCGAGGCTCCTACGAGCAGTACTTC. V and J are TRBV5-8 and TRBJ2-7; 9 positions agree with TRBD1. The V and J ends lost 4 bases and 0 bases, in that order; junction bases with no gene match: 14. The germline V gene has CDR1 SGHTS and CDR2 YDEGEE. The CDR3 runs to 18 residues.

This clone was detected a few times. The chain recombines TRBV2 with TRBJ2-2, with a weak D call TRBD1 (5 bases). Looked up from germline, CDR1 is SNHLY and CDR2 is FYNNEI. CDR3 length equals 14 residues. The V gene lost 5 bases and the J gene lost 7 bases, with 14 bases spanning the gap. CDR3 DNA sequence: TGTGCCAGCAGTTTAGGGCAGGGATACGGGGAGCTGTTTTTT. Translating it yields CASSLGQGYGELFF.

The chain combines TRBV7-2 with TRBJ1-6; no firm D call. The CDR3 is 12 residues long. The V end was cut by 3 bases, the J end by 5 bases, with 2 bases between. Looked up from germline, CDR1 is SGHTA and CDR2 is FQGNSA. The CDR3 reads CASSFNNSPLHF. Here the CDR3 DNA reads TGTGCCAGCAGCTTTAATAATTCACCCCTCCACTTT.

The CDR3 region has the DNA TGTGCCAGCAGTTTGCTCCCGACAGGGAACGAGCAGTACTTC. Its translation: CASSLLPTGNEQYF. The rearrangement uses TRBV27 and TRBJ2-7; 7 bases line up with TRBD1. CDR1 and CDR2 (germline): MNHEY, SMNVEV (reference sequence). CDR3 size: 14 residues. The V and J ends lost 3 bases and 5 bases, in that order; junction bases with no gene match: 7.

CDR3 sequence: CASSRTSGSREQYF. CDR3 nucleotide sequence: TGTGCCAGCAGCCGGACTAGCGGGAGTCGGGAGCAGTACTTC. The chain couples TRBV11-3 to TRBJ2-7, with 13 nucleotides matching TRBD2. CDR1 is SGHNT, CDR2 YENEEA, per germline. The CDR3 loop spans 14 amino acids. V shed 5 bases and J 7 bases; nucleotides not matched to a gene: 5.

The V call is TRBV5-6, the J call TRBJ2-1, with TRBD2 matching over 7 bases. This CDR3 contains 17 residues. The germline V gene has CDR1 SGHDT and CDR2 YYEEEE. The J segment lost 7 bases and the V segment lost 1 base, leaving 14 bases of the junction unmatched. The CDR3 DNA is TGTGCCAGCAGCTTGAGCTACTTCGTGGGAGGGCCAAATGAGCAGTTCTTC. It is translated as CASSLSYFVGGPNEQFF.

The V call is TRBV7-2, the J call TRBJ1-4; D might be TRBD1 (6 bases). Germline V gene sequence: CDR1 SGHTA, CDR2 FQGNSA. With 1 base removed from V and 8 bases from J, the gap between germline ends came to 11 bases. The CDR3 loop spans 14 amino acids. CDR3 in DNA: TGTGCCAGCAGCTTAGTATACAGGGACGAAAAACTGTTTTTT. The encoded protein is CASSLVYRDEKLFF.

V gene TRBV7-2 combines with J gene TRBJ2-7; 8 nucleotides match TRBD1. The CDR3 is made up of 14 amino acids. The V gene's germline CDR1 is SGHTA and CDR2 FQGNSA. J lost 3 bases, V lost 5 bases, and 6 bases had no gene match. The CDR3 is CASSAGQGFYEQYF. In DNA form, the CDR3 reads TGTGCCAGCAGCGCCGGACAGGGTTTCTACGAGCAGTACTTC.

The V gene is TRBV11-1, the J gene TRBJ2-7; 8 bases align to TRBD1. V was pared by 1 base and J by 3 bases, with 5 bases of the junction left unmatched. The CDR3 is 15 amino acids. Germline V CDR1 and CDR2: SGHAT, FQDESV (reference sequence). CDR3 DNA: TGTGCCAGCAGCTTAGACGCCGACAGGGGCTACGAGCAGTACTTC. It specifies CASSLDADRGYEQYF. Full variable domain (missing parts from reference TRBV11-1 and TRBJ2-7): EAEVAQSPRYKITEKSQAVAFWCDPISGHATLYWYRQILGQGPELLVQFQDESVVDDSQLPKDRFSAERLKGVDSTLKIQPAELGDSAMYLCASSLDADRGYEQYFGPGTRLTVT.

J is TRBJ2-6 and V is TRBV27, with unresolved D. The CDR3 is 15 residues long. V dropped 3 bases and J dropped 2 bases, with 8 bases sitting between them. CDR1 and CDR2 from the germline V gene are MNHEY and SMNVEV (reference sequence). DNA for the CDR3: TGTGCCAGCAGTTTTTGGCTAGCTGGGGCCAACGTCCTGACTTTC. Protein product: CASSFWLAGANVLTF.

The chain couples TRBV7-9 to TRBJ2-2; 7 nucleotides align to TRBD2. V gave up 10 bases and J gave up 5 bases; unmatched junction bases: 7. There are 13 residues in the CDR3. Per germline, CDR1 SEHNR and CDR2 FQNEAQ (reference sequence). CDR3 loop: CATTGGVTGELFF. The CDR3 bases are TGTGCCACCACGGGGGGTGTTACCGGGGAGCTGTTTTTT.

The chain carries TRBV7-9 and TRBJ2-1; D is undetermined. This CDR3 has 17 residues. Germline loops: CDR1 SEHNR, CDR2 FQNEAQ (reference sequence). Deletions cut 4 bases from V and 0 bases from J, with 16 bases between. The chain's CDR3 is CASSYPLGGSSYNEQFF. CDR3 nucleotides: TGTGCCAGCAGCTACCCGCTTGGTGGAAGCTCCTACAATGAGCAGTTCTTC.

This chain joins TRBV7-9 and TRBJ1-1, with D tentatively TRBD1 (5 bases). Germline V gene data show CDR1 as SEHNR and CDR2 as FQNEAQ (reference sequence). CDR3 size: 15 residues. Between the trimmed V and J ends, which lost 0 bases and 3 bases, there was a span of 11 bases. The CDR3 reads CASSLAQGRDTEAFF. The DNA of the CDR3 is TGTGCCAGCAGCTTAGCTCAGGGAAGAGACACTGAAGCTTTCTTT. Drawing the rest from reference TRBV7-9 and TRBJ1-1, the complete variable domain is DTGVSQNPRHKITKRGQNVTFRCDPISEHNRLYWYRQTLGQGPEFLTYFQNEAQLEKSRLLSDRFSAERPKGSFSTLEIQRTEQGDSAMYLCASSLAQGRDTEAFFGQGTRLTVV.

This clone was found once. The identical CDR3 is also encoded by other nucleotide sequences in the sample. The chain uses TRBV11-2 and TRBJ2-7; D is uncertain. Trimming removed 4 bases at V and 4 bases at J, with 5 bases between. The CDR3 covers 11 residues. CDR1 and CDR2 from the germline V gene are SGHAT and FQNNGV. Here the CDR3 DNA reads TGTGCCAGCAGCTCCGCATACGAGCAGTACTTC. Its protein product is CASSSAYEQYF.

This clone was seen once. The CDR3 region is CASGNLLRNGYTF. The CDR3, as DNA: TGTGCCAGTGGGAACCTACTAAGAAATGGCTACACCTTC. V and J are TRBV6-6 and TRBJ1-2; D not resolved. The CDR3 extends over 13 amino acids. CDR1 and CDR2 from the germline V gene are MNHNY and SVGAGI (reference sequence). Between the trimmed V and J ends, which lost 9 bases and 6 bases, there was a span of 17 bases.

For the CDR3, the DNA is TGTGCCAGCAGGCTGCTGATCGGGAGCTCCTACAATGAGCAGTTCTTC. This encodes CASRLLIGSSYNEQFF. This chain uses TRBV6-7 with TRBJ2-1; maybe TRBD2 (6 bases). TRBV6-7 is an open reading frame whose function is uncertain. Trimming removed 6 bases at V and 0 bases at J, with 15 bases between. The CDR3 has 16 amino acids.

This sequence joins TRBV5-1 and TRBJ2-4; 8 bases map to TRBD2. Unmatched junction bases numbered 12, after V lost 7 bases and J lost 3 bases. This CDR3 is built from 16 residues. Germline V gives CDR1 SGHRS, CDR2 YFSETQ. CDR3 protein: CASSGLSGSDKNIQYF. CDR3 DNA: TGCGCCAGCTCCGGTTTAAGCGGGAGCGACAAAAACATTCAGTACTTC.

V usage is TRBV6-1 and J usage is TRBJ2-7; 10 nucleotides agree with TRBD2. In germline, CDR1 is MNHNS, CDR2 SASEGT. The CDR3 extends over 14 amino acids. V gave up 0 bases and J gave up 12 bases; unmatched junction bases: 8. In DNA, the CDR3 is TGTGCCAGCAGTGAAGCCTGGGGACTAGCGAGTGGGTACTTC. This translates into CASSEAWGLASGYF.

V usage is TRBV27 and J usage is TRBJ2-5; D remains ambiguous. CDR3 length equals 13 residues. Germline V lookup: CDR1 MNHEY, CDR2 SMNVEV (reference sequence). Between the trimmed V and J ends, which lost 3 bases and 1 base, there was a span of 6 bases. The chain's CDR3 is CASSFGGQETQYF. In DNA form, the CDR3 reads TGTGCCAGCAGTTTCGGTGGCCAAGAGACCCAGTACTTC.